Listed below are T cell receptor beta chains from one sample, sequenced in a study of cytomegalovirus exposure and HLA in healthy donors. Generated by immunoSEQ multiplex PCR, the TCRdb table keeps only in-frame clones and is missing some. The data contain 85,000 to 130,000 clones, over 75% of them singletons. The sample was PBMCs. All receptors come from a man in his 60s in good health and CMV-seropositive. Each CDR3 is given with its conserved first and last residue. A D gene is named only where the DNA matches it firmly. A row's size may be missing; if present it is once, few, many or a size class.

>TRBJ2-3|TRBV5-6|-|once
TGTGCCAGCAGCTCCGGGTGGGGGCCCACAGATACGCAGTATTTT
CASSSGWGPTDTQYF
>TRBJ2-2|TRBV7-8|-|-
TGTGCCAGCAGCTTAGCTACAGGAGCAACCGGGGAGCTGTTTTTT
CASSLATGATGELFF
>TRBJ2-4|TRBV5-1|TRBD2|-
TGCGCCAGCAGCTTGGCACCGGGAGGGGCCATTCAGTACTTC
CASSLAPGGAIQYF
>TRBJ1-1|TRBV5-5|-|-
TGTGCCAGCAGCCCACCCAGCGGGGCTGAGGCTTTCTTT
CASSPPSGAEAFF
>TRBJ2-1|TRBV5-1|TRBD2|-
TGCGCCAGCAGCTTGAATGGACTAGCGGGGATTGACAGCAATGAGCAGTTCTTC
CASSLNGLAGIDSNEQFF
>TRBJ1-6|TRBV6-4|-|-
TGTGCCAGCAGTGAAGCCCAGGGATCACCCCTCCACTTT
CASSEAQGSPLHF
>TRBJ2-7|TRBV9|-|few
TGTGCCAGCAGCGTAGCTACCGGGGAGGCTCTTCCCCCCTACGAGCAGTACTTC
CASSVATGEALPPYEQYF
>TRBJ1-5|TRBV10-3|-|-
TGTGCCATCAGTGAGTCGGGAGGACAGCCCCAGCATTTT
CAISESGGQPQHF
>TRBJ2-1|TRBV30|TRBD1|-
TGTGCCTGGAAGCGCAGGGGGCCCGGCAATGAGCAGTTCTTC
CAWKRRGPGNEQFF
>TRBJ1-4|TRBV14|-|few
TGTGCCAGCAGCCAAGAACCGGGGGAAAAACTGTTTTTT
CASSQEPGEKLFF
>TRBJ1-3|TRBV11-2|-|-
TGTGCCAGCAGCTTAGCCAGGGCTGGAAACACCATATATTTT
CASSLARAGNTIYF
>TRBJ1-6|TRBV19|-|-
TGTGCCAGTAGTATAGCCCCGGACAGATATAATTCACCCCTCCACTTT
CASSIAPDRYNSPLHF
>TRBJ1-4|TRBV6-1|-|-
TGTGCCAGCAGTGAAGCGGTACAGGGATCATTTTCAACTAATGAAAAACTGTTTTTT
CASSEAVQGSFSTNEKLFF
>TRBJ1-1|TRBV15|TRBD1|-
TGTGCCACCAGCAGGGACAGGGGGCGTATTATGAACACTGAAGCTTTCTTT
CATSRDRGRIMNTEAFF